The TCR beta chain described here comes from a study of regulatory T cells in long-lasting Graves disease. Study-level findings and limits: Lower TCR diversity characterized persistent Graves' patients relative to newly diagnosed patients. Limited sample numbers may have lowered accuracy.

This clonotype was counted at least ten times. No antigen is known for it. Arm-PCR of CDR3 regions and iRepertoire HTBI primers were used to build TCR beta libraries. From the multiplex PCR reads, TCRdb called clonotypes with MiXCR, one entry per CDR3 protein. Of 360,000 or so distinct CDR3 sequences listed, approximately 25% are singletons. V lost 0 bases and J lost 3; bases outside the gene matches: 11. Per germline, CDR1 DFQATT and CDR2 SNEGSKA (reference sequence). The CDR3 extends over 16 amino acids. Time point meaning: persistent/refractory GD, antithyroid drugs over 5 years with positive TRAb. After RNA was extracted from PBMCs, the TCR library was made from it. Recruitment took place at an endocrinology department in Xi'an, China.

The receptor comes from a woman between 40 and 55 years old with Graves disease. The chain couples TRBV20-1 to TRBJ2-7; 7 positions agree with TRBD1. The sequencing used peripheral blood mononuclear cells (PBMCs), collected when the disease was refractory, from a patient treated with antithyroid drugs. CDR3 loop: CSARDLRGGQIYEQYF. The CDR3 DNA reads as TGCAGTGCTAGAGACCTCAGAGGGGGACAGATCTACGAGCAGTACTTC.